Listed below are T cell receptor beta chains from one sample, sequenced in a study of cytomegalovirus exposure and HLA in healthy donors. Assay used: immunoSEQ multiplex PCR; TCRdb lists only in-frame clones, some missing. The top ten hold roughly 4.5% of the sample, which has about 80,000 clones, around 60% seen once. The material sequenced was PBMCs. These receptors were taken from a male donor in good health and CMV-seropositive. The CDR3 runs from the conserved cysteine through the conserved F or W. The D gene is left open where the match is weak. Only part of the rows carry a size: once, few, many, or a class if the clone is expanded.

v_gene: TRBV6-9
j_gene: TRBJ2-5
abundance: NA
d_gene: NA
CDR3nt: TGTGCCAGCAGTTATTTCGTAGGACAGTTAGAAGAGACCCAGTACTTC
CDR3aa: CASSYFVGQLEETQYF

v_gene: TRBV9
j_gene: TRBJ2-5
abundance: NA
d_gene: TRBD2
CDR3nt: TGTGCCAGCAGCTATCTAGCGGGAGAAGAGACCCAGTACTTC
CDR3aa: CASSYLAGEETQYF

v_gene: TRBV7-9
j_gene: TRBJ2-3
abundance: NA
d_gene: TRBD2
CDR3nt: TGTGCCAGCAGCACCGGACTAGCGGGGGACACAGATACGCAGTATTTT
CDR3aa: CASSTGLAGDTDTQYF

v_gene: TRBV2
j_gene: TRBJ1-1
abundance: NA
d_gene: NA
CDR3nt: TGTGCCGGCCTCCGGGGACAACGAAGCACTGAAGCTTTCTTT
CDR3aa: CAGLRGQRSTEAFF

v_gene: TRBV30
j_gene: TRBJ2-2
abundance: few
d_gene: NA
CDR3nt: TGTGCCTGGAGTGTATTGGTTGGGCGCCGGGGAGCCGGGGAGCTGTTTTTT
CDR3aa: CAWSVLVGRRGAGELFF

v_gene: TRBV5-1
j_gene: TRBJ1-4
abundance: NA
d_gene: TRBD1
CDR3nt: TGCGCCAGCAGCCTACAGGGGGTTAATGAAAAACTGTTTTTT
CDR3aa: CASSLQGVNEKLFF

v_gene: TRBV7-9
j_gene: TRBJ2-3
abundance: NA
d_gene: TRBD2
CDR3nt: TGTGCCAGCAGCCCCAGAGAGAGCGGGGGACTAGCGACGACAGATACGCAGTATTTT
CDR3aa: CASSPRESGGLATTDTQYF

v_gene: TRBV6-5
j_gene: TRBJ2-5
abundance: NA
d_gene: NA
CDR3nt: TGTGCCAGCGGGCAGCCAAGGGAGACCCAGTACTTC
CDR3aa: CASGQPRETQYF

v_gene: TRBV7-8
j_gene: TRBJ1-5
abundance: NA
d_gene: NA
CDR3nt: TGTGGGAGCGGTCACAGGGGCAATCAGCCCCAGCATTTT
CDR3aa: CGSGHRGNQPQHF

v_gene: TRBV19
j_gene: TRBJ1-5
abundance: once
d_gene: TRBD1
CDR3nt: TGTGCCAGTAGTATGGGGTGGGGGACAGGGGATGATCAGCCCCAGCATTTT
CDR3aa: CASSMGWGTGDDQPQHF

v_gene: TRBV19
j_gene: TRBJ1-2
abundance: NA
d_gene: NA
CDR3nt: TGTGCCAGTAGTATAGTACCTCGGAGGATAGGTGGCTACACCTTC
CDR3aa: CASSIVPRRIGGYTF

v_gene: TRBV18
j_gene: TRBJ1-2
abundance: few
d_gene: NA
CDR3nt: TGTGCCAGCTCACAACAGGGTGGAAACTATGGCTACACCTTC
CDR3aa: CASSQQGGNYGYTF

v_gene: TRBV20-1
j_gene: TRBJ1-5
abundance: NA
d_gene: NA
CDR3nt: TGCAGTGCTAGGGGGACTCAGCCTCAGCATTTT
CDR3aa: CSARGTQPQHF

v_gene: TRBV6-6
j_gene: TRBJ1-1
abundance: NA
d_gene: NA
CDR3nt: TGTGCCAGCAGTTACTCGTCAGGGCTGAACACTGAAGCTTTCTTT
CDR3aa: CASSYSSGLNTEAFF

v_gene: TRBV5-5
j_gene: TRBJ2-3
abundance: NA
d_gene: NA
CDR3nt: TGTGCCAGCAGCCGATTAGAGGCGCAGTATTTT
CDR3aa: CASSRLEAQYF

v_gene: TRBV18
j_gene: TRBJ2-3
abundance: once
d_gene: TRBD1
CDR3nt: TGTGCCAGCTCACCTCTCCGGGACAGGGCGATGTATACGCAGTATTTT
CDR3aa: CASSPLRDRAMYTQYF

v_gene: TRBV5-1
j_gene: TRBJ2-1
abundance: NA
d_gene: NA
CDR3nt: TGCGCCAGCAGATCCGGGGACAACTACAATGAGCAGTTCTTC
CDR3aa: CASRSGDNYNEQFF

v_gene: TRBV7-2
j_gene: TRBJ2-5
abundance: NA
d_gene: TRBD2
CDR3nt: TGTGCCAGCAGCCAGTTGGCAGGTCGCCGCGGGGGGTACTTC
CDR3aa: CASSQLAGRRGGYF

v_gene: TRBV27
j_gene: TRBJ2-7
abundance: NA
d_gene: TRBD1
CDR3nt: TGTGCCAGCAGTTTATTGGACAGGAAGTACGAGCAGTACTTC
CDR3aa: CASSLLDRKYEQYF

v_gene: TRBV15
j_gene: TRBJ2-3
abundance: NA
d_gene: NA
CDR3nt: TGTGCCACCAGCAGAGATCTGGGAGAAGATACGCAGTATTTT
CDR3aa: CATSRDLGEDTQYF

v_gene: TRBV5-4
j_gene: TRBJ2-3
abundance: NA
d_gene: TRBD2
CDR3nt: TGTGCCAGCAGCACCGGGACTAGCGGGAGCGGGACGCAGTATTTT
CDR3aa: CASSTGTSGSGTQYF

v_gene: TRBV7-2
j_gene: TRBJ2-3
abundance: few
d_gene: TRBD2
CDR3nt: TGTGCCAGCAGCTTAGAGGCGCGGGAGAGCTATACGCAGTATTTT
CDR3aa: CASSLEARESYTQYF

v_gene: TRBV5-1
j_gene: TRBJ1-5
abundance: NA
d_gene: NA
CDR3nt: TGCGCCAGCAGCTTGATGGGGGGAGCCGATCAGCCCCAGCATTTT
CDR3aa: CASSLMGGADQPQHF

v_gene: TRBV15
j_gene: TRBJ1-6
abundance: NA
d_gene: TRBD1
CDR3nt: TGTGCCACCAGCGGGACAGGGGTCTCACCCCTCCACTTT
CDR3aa: CATSGTGVSPLHF

v_gene: TRBV29-1
j_gene: TRBJ1-3
abundance: once
d_gene: NA
CDR3nt: TGCAGCGTTGAAGACTCTACCAGGGAAACTGGAAACACCATATATTTT
CDR3aa: CSVEDSTRETGNTIYF

v_gene: TRBV28
j_gene: TRBJ2-7
abundance: NA
d_gene: NA
CDR3nt: TGTGCCAGCAGTTTCCGCAGCTACGAGCAGTACTTC
CDR3aa: CASSFRSYEQYF

v_gene: TRBV11-2
j_gene: TRBJ1-3
abundance: NA
d_gene: TRBD1
CDR3nt: TGTGCCAGCAGCGAAAACAGGGGTCACTCTGGAAACACCATATATTTT
CDR3aa: CASSENRGHSGNTIYF

v_gene: TRBV7-9
j_gene: TRBJ2-7
abundance: once
d_gene: TRBD2
CDR3nt: TGTGCCAGCAGCTTAGCTGCGGGAGGCTTTAGCTCCTACGAGCAGTACTTC
CDR3aa: CASSLAAGGFSSYEQYF

v_gene: TRBV4-3
j_gene: TRBJ1-1
abundance: NA
d_gene: TRBD1
CDR3nt: TGCGCCAGCAGCCAAGGGACAGGGATCTTTGATTTAGCTTTCTTT
CDR3aa: CASSQGTGIFDLAFF